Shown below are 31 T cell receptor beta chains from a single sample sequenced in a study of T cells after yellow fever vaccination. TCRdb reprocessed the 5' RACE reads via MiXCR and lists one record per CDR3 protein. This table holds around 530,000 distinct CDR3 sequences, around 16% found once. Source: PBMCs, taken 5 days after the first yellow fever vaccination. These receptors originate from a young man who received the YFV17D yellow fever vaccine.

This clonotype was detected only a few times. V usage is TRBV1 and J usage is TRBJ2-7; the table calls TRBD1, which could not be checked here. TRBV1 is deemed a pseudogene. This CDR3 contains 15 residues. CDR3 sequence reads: CTSSQDGTGVHEQYF. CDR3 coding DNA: TGCACCAGCAGCCAAGACGGGACAGGGGTCCACGAGCAGTACTTC.

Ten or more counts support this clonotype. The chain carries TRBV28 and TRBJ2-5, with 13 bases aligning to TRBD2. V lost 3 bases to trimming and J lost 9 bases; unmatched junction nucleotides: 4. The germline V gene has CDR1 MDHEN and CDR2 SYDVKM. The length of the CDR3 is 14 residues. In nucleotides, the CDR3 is TGTGCCAGCAGTTTCGGACTAGCGGGGGTGGCCCAGTACTTC. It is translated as CASSFGLAGVAQYF.

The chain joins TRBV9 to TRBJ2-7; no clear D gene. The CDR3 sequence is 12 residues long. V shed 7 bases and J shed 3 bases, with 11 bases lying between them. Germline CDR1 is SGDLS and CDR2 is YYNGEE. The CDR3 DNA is TGTGCCAGCGACTCGAAGATCTACGAGCAGTACGTC. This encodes CASDSKIYEQYV.

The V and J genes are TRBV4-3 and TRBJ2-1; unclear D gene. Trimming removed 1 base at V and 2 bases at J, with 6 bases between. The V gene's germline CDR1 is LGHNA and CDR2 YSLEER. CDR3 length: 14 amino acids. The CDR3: CASSQVGTYNEQFF. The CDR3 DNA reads TGCGCCAGCAGCCAAGTTGGGACCTACAATGAGCAGTTCTTC.

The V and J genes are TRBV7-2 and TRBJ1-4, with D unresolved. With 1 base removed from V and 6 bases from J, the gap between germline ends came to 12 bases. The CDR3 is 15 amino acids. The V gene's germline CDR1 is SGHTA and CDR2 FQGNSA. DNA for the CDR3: TGTGCCAGCAGCTTAGGTTCGGGGATAGATGAAAAACTGTTTTTT. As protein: CASSLGSGIDEKLFF.

CDR3 loop: CASRRTGDSNQPQHF. The CDR3, as DNA: TGTGCCAGCAGGAGAACAGGGGATAGCAATCAGCCCCAGCATTTT. This sequence joins TRBV6-2 or TRBV6-3 and TRBJ1-5; 7 nucleotides match TRBD1. J gave up 0 bases and V 6 bases, and 5 bases lay outside the gene matches. This CDR3 comprises 15 residues. The germline V gene has CDR1 MNHEY and CDR2 SVGEGT.

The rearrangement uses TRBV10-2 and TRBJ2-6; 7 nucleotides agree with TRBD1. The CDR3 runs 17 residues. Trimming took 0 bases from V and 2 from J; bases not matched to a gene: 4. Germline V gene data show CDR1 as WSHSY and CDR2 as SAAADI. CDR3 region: CASSESKQGAGANVLTF. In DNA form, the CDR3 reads TGCGCCAGCAGTGAGTCGAAGCAGGGGGCTGGGGCCAACGTCCTGACTTTC.

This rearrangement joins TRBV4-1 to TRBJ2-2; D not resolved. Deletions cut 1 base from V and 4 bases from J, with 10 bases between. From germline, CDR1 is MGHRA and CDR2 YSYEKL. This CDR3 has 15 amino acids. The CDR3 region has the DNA TGCGCCAGCAGCCAAGGGAACGGACCCACCGGGGAGCTGTTTTTT. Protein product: CASSQGNGPTGELFF.

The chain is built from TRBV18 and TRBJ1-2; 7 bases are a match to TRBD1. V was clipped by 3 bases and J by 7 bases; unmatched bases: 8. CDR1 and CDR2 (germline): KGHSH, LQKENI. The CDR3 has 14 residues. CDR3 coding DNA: TGTGCCAGCTCACCCCGACAGGGACTTGCTGGCTACACCTTC. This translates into CASSPRQGLAGYTF.

CDR3 sequence: CASMGLGYGYTF. The CDR3 nucleotides read TGTGCCAGCATGGGCTTAGGCTATGGCTACACCTTC. The chain uses TRBV7-9 and TRBJ1-2; D gene unclear. The CDR3 length is 12 residues. V was cut by 7 bases and J by 4 bases, with 10 bases left in between. Germline values: CDR1 SEHNR, CDR2 FQNEAQ (reference sequence).

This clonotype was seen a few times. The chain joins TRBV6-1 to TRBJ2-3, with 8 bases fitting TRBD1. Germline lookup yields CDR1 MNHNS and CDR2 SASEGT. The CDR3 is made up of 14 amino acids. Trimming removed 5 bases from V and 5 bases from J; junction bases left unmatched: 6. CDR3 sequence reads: CASSLRTGIDTQYF. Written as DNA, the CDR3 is TGTGCCAGCAGTCTCCGGACAGGGATAGATACGCAGTATTTT.

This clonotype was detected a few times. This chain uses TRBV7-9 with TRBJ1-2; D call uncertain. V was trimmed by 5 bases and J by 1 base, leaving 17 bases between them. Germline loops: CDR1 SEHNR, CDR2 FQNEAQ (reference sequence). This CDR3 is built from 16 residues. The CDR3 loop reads CASSPTLRTFNYGYTF. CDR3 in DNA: TGTGCCAGCAGCCCGACATTGAGAACGTTTAACTATGGCTACACCTTC.

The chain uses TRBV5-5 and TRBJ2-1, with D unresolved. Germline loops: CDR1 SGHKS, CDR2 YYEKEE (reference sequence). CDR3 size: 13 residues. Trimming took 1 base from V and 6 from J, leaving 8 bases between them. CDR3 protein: CASSLISLNEQFF. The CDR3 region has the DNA TGTGCCAGCAGCTTGATAAGTCTCAATGAGCAGTTCTTC.

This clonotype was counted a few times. CDR3 in amino acids: CASSHYTGNRNGNTIYF. The CDR3 DNA reads TGTGCCAGCAGCCACTACACAGGCAATAGAAATGGAAACACCATATATTTT. The chain joins TRBV14 to TRBJ1-3; tentative D call: TRBD1 (5 bases). The CDR3 contains 17 residues. Germline CDR1 and CDR2: SGHDN and FVKESK. Deletions cut 3 bases from V and 3 bases from J, with 18 bases between.

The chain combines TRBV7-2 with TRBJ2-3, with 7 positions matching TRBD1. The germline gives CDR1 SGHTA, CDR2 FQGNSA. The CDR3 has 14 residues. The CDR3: CAWVGGFWTDTQYF. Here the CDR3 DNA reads TGTGCATGGGTAGGGGGCTTTTGGACAGATACGCAGTATTTT.

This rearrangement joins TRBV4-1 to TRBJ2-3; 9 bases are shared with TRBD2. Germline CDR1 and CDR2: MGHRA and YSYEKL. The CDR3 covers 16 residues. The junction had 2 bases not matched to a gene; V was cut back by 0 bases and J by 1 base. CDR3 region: CASSQDPSGGTDTQYF. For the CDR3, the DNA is TGCGCCAGCAGCCAAGATCCTAGCGGGGGCACAGATACGCAGTATTTT.

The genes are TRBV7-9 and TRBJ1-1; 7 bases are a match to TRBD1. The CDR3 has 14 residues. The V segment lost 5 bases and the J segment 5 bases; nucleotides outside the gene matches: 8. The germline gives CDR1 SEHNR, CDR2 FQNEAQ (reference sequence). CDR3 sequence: CASSPEGGRTEAFF. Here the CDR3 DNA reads TGTGCCAGCAGCCCTGAAGGGGGCCGAACTGAAGCTTTCTTT.

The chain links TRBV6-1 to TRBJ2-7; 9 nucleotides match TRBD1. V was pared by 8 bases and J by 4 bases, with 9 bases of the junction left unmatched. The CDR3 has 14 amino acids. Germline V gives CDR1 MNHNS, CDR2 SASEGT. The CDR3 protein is CASHRGQGVYEQYF. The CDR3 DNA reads TGTGCCAGCCATAGGGGACAGGGTGTTTACGAGCAGTACTTC.

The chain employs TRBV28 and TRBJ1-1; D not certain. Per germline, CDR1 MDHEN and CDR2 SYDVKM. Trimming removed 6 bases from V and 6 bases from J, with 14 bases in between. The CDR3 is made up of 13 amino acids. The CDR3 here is CASRSGSLSEAFF. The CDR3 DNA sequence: TGTGCCAGCAGGTCGGGCAGTCTTTCTGAAGCTTTCTTT.

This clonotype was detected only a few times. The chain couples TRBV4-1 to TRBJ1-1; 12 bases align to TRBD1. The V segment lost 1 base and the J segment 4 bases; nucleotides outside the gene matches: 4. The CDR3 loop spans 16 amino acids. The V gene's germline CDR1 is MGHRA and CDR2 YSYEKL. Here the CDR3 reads CASSQVGQGALTEAFF. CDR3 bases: TGCGCCAGCAGCCAAGTGGGACAGGGGGCGCTCACTGAAGCTTTCTTT.

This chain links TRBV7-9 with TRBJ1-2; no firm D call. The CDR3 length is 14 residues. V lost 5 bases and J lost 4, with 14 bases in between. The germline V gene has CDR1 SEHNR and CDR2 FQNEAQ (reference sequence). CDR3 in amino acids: CASSGPLGGYGYTF. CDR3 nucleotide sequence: TGTGCCAGCAGCGGACCCCTGGGTGGCTATGGCTACACCTTC.

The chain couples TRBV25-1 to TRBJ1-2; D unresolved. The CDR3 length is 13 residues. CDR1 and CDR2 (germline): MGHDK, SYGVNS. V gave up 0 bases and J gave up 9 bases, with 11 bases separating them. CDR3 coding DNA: TGTGCCAGCAGTGAATATGTAGGCCAGAGCTACACCTTC. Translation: CASSEYVGQSYTF.

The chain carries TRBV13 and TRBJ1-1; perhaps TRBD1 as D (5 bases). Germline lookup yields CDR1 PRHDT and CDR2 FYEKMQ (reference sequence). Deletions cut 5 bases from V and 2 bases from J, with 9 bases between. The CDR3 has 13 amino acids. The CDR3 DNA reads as TGTGCCAGCAGCGTGGACACAAACACTGAAGCTTTCTTT. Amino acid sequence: CASSVDTNTEAFF.

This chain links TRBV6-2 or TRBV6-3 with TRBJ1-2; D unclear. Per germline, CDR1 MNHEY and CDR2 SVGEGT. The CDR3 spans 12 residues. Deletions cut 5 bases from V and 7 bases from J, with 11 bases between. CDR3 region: CASSAYRVGYTF. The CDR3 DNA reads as TGTGCCAGCAGTGCTTACCGGGTTGGCTACACCTTC.

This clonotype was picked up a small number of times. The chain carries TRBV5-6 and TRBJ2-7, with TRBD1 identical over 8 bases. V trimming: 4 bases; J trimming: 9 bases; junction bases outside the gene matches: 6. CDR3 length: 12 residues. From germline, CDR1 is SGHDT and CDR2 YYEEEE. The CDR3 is CASSEMTGVQYF. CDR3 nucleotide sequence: TGTGCCAGCAGCGAAATGACAGGGGTGCAGTACTTC.

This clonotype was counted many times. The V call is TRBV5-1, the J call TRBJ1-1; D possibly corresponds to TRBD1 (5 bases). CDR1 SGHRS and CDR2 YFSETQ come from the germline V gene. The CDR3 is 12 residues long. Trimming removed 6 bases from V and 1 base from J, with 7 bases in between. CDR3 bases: TGCGCCAGCAATCAGGGGAACACTGAAGCTTTCTTT. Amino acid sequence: CASNQGNTEAFF.

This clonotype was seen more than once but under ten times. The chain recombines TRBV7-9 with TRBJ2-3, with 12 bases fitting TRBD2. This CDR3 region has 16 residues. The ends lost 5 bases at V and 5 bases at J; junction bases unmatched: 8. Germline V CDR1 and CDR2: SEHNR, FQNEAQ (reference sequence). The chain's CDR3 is CASSGLTSGGEDTQYF. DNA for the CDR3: TGTGCCAGCAGCGGGTTGACTAGCGGGGGAGAAGATACGCAGTATTTT.

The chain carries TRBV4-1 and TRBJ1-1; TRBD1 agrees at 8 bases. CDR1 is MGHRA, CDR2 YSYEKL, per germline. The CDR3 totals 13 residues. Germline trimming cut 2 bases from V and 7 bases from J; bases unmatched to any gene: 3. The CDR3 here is CASSQLGQGEAFF. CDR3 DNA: TGCGCCAGCAGCCAACTAGGACAGGGTGAAGCTTTCTTT.

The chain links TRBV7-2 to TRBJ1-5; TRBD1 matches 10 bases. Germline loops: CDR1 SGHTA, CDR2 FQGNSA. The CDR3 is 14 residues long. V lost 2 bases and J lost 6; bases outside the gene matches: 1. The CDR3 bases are TGTGCCAGCAGCTTAAGGACAGGGGGTCAGCCCCAGCATTTT. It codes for CASSLRTGGQPQHF.

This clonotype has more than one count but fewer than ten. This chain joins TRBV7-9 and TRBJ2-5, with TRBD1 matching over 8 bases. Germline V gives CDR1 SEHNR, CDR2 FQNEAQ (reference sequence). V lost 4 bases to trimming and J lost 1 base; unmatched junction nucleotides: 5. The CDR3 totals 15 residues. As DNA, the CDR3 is TGTGCCAGCAGCTCAAGCGACAGGGGCCAAGAGACCCAGTACTTC. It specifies CASSSSDRGQETQYF.

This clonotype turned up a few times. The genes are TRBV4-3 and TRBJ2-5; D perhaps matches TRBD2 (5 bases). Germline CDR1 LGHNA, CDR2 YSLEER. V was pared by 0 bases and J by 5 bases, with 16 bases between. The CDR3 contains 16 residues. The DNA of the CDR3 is TGCGCCAGCAGCCAAGATTGGCGGGTGGAAAGGGAGACCCAGTACTTC. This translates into CASSQDWRVERETQYF.